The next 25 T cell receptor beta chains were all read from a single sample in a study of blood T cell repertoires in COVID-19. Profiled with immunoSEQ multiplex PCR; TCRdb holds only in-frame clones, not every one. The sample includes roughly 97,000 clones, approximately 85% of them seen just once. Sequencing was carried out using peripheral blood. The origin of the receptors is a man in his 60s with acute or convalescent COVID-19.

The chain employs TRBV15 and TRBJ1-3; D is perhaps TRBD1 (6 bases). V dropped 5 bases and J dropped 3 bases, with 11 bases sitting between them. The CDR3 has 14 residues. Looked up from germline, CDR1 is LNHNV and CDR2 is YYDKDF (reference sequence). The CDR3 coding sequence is TGTGCCACCAGCCTCGACAGGTTTGGAAACACCATATATTTT. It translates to CATSLDRFGNTIYF.

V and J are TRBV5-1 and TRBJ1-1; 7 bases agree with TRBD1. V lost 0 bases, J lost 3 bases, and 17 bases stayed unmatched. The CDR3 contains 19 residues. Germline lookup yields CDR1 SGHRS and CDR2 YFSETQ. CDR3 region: CASSLGLIRTGRKDTEAFF. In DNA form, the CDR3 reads TGCGCCAGCAGCTTGGGATTAATTCGGACAGGTAGGAAGGACACTGAAGCTTTCTTT.

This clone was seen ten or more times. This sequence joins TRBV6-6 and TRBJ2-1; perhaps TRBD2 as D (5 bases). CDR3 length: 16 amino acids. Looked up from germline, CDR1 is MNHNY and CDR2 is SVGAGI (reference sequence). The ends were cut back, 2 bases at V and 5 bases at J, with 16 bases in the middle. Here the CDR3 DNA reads TGTGCCAGCAGTTACCCCTCCGGAGGCGCACACAATGAGCAGTTCTTC. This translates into CASSYPSGGAHNEQFF.

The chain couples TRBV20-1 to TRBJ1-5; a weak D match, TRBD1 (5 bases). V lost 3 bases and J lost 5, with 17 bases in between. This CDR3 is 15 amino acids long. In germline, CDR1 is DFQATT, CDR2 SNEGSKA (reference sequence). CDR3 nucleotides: TGCAGTGCTAGTCGGGGGTTTAGGACGGATCAGCCCCAGCATTTT. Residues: CSASRGFRTDQPQHF.

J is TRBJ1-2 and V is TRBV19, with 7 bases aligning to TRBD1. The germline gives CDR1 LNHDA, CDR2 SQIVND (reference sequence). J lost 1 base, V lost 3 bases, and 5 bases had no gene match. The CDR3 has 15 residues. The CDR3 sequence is CASSMQGEGNYGYTF. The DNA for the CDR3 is TGTGCCAGTAGTATGCAGGGGGAAGGTAACTATGGCTACACCTTC.

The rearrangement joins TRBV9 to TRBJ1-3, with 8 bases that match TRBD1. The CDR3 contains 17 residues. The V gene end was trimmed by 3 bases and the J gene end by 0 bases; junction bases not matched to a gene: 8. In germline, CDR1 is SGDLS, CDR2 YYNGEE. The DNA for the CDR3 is TGTGCCAGCAGCGGGGGGGACAGGCATTTCTCTGGAAACACCATATATTTT. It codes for CASSGGDRHFSGNTIYF.

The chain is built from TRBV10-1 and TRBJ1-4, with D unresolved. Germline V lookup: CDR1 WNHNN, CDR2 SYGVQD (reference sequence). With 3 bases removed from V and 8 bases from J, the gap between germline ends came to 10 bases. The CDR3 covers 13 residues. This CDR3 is CASSDHQREKLFF. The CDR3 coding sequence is TGCGCCAGCAGTGACCATCAACGGGAAAAACTGTTTTTT.

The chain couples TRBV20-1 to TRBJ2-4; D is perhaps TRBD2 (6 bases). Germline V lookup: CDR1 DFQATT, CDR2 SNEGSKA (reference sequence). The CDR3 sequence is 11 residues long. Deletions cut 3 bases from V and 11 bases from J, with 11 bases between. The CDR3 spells CSAREGSLQYF. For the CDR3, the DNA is TGCAGTGCTAGGGAGGGGAGCCTTCAGTACTTC.

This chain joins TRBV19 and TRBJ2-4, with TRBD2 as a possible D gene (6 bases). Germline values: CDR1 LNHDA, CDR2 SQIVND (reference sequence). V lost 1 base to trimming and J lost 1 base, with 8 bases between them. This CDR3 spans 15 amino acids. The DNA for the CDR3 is TGTGCCAGTAGTATAGGCGGGGTTGCCAAAAACATTCAGTACTTC. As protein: CASSIGGVAKNIQYF.

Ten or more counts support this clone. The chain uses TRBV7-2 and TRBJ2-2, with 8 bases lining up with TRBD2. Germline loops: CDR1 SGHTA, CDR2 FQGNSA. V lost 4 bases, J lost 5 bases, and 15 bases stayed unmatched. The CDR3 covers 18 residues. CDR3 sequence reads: CASSSLWGTRLITGELFF. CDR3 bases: TGTGCCAGCAGCTCCCTTTGGGGGACTAGGTTGATAACCGGGGAGCTGTTTTTT.

The CDR3 region has the DNA TGTGCCAGCAGCTTGGCCCTCGGACTAGCGGGAGAAGAGACCCAGTACTTC. It codes for CASSLALGLAGEETQYF. The chain couples TRBV5-6 to TRBJ2-5; 13 nucleotides align to TRBD2. The CDR3 covers 17 residues. Trimming cost V 0 bases and J 3 bases; bases outside gene matches: 5. CDR1 and CDR2 (germline): SGHDT, YYEEEE.

The CDR3 DNA follows: TGTGCCGGGGCGTTGGAGAGGACCTACGAGCAGTACTTC. It specifies CAGALERTYEQYF. This chain links TRBV30 with TRBJ2-7, with a tentative D call TRBD1 (5 bases). The germline V gene has CDR1 GTSNPN and CDR2 SVGIG (reference sequence). Trimming removed 8 bases at V and 2 bases at J, with 16 bases between. This CDR3 spans 13 amino acids.

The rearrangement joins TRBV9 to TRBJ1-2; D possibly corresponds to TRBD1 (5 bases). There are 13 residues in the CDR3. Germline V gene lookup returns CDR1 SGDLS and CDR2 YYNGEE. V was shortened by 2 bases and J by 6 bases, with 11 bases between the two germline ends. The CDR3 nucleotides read TGTGCCAGCAGCGTCCAGGGAAACCATGGCTACACCTTC. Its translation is CASSVQGNHGYTF.

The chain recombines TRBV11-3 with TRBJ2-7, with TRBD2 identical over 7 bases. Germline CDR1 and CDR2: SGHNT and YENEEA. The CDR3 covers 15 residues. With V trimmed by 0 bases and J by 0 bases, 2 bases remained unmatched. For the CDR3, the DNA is TGTGCCAGCAGCTTAGAGGCGGGAGACTCCTACGAGCAGTACTTC. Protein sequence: CASSLEAGDSYEQYF.

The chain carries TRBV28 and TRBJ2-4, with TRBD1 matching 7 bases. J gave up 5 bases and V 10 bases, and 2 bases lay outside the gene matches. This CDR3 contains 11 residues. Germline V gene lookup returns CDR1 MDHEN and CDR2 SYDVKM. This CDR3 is CATTGENIQYF. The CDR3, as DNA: TGTGCCACCACAGGGGAAAACATTCAGTACTTC.

CDR3 DNA: TGCGCCAGCGCGACCTCCGGGAATGAGCAGTTCTTC. This translates into CASATSGNEQFF. J is TRBJ2-1 and V is TRBV5-1, with unresolved D. V lost 7 bases and J 7 bases, leaving 12 bases between the germline ends. Per the germline V gene, CDR1 is SGHRS and CDR2 is YFSETQ. The CDR3 totals 12 residues.

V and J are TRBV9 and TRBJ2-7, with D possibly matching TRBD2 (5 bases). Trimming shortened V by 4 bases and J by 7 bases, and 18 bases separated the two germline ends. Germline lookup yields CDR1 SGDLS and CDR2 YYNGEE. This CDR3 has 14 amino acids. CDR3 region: CASSPLRVGREQYF. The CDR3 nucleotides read TGTGCCAGCAGCCCCCTGAGGGTAGGTAGGGAGCAGTACTTC.

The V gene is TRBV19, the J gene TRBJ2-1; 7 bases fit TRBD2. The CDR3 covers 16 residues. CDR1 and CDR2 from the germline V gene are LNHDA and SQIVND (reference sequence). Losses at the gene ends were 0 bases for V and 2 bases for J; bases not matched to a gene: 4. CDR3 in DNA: TGTGCCAGTAGTATAGATCGAGCGGGGACCTACAATGAGCAGTTCTTC. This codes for CASSIDRAGTYNEQFF.

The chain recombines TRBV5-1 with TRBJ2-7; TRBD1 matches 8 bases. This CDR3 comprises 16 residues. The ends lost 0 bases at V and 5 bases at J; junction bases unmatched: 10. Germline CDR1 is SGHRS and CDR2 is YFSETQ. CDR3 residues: CASSLAEGRGQDEQYF. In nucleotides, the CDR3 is TGCGCCAGCAGCTTGGCTGAAGGTCGGGGACAGGACGAGCAGTACTTC. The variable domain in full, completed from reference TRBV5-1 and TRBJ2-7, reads KAGVTQTPRYLIKTRGQQVTLSCSPISGHRSVSWYQQTPGQGLQFLFEYFSETQRNKGNFPGRFSGRQFSNSRSEMNVSTLELGDSALYLCASSLAEGRGQDEQYFGPGTRLTVT.

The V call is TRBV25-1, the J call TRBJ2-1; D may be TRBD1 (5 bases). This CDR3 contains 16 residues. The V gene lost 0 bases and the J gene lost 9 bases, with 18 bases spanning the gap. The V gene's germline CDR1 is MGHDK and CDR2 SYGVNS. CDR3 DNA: TGTGCCAGCAGTGAATATCCCCAGGGCCAAGTCGGTGAGCAGTTCTTC. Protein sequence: CASSEYPQGQVGEQFF.

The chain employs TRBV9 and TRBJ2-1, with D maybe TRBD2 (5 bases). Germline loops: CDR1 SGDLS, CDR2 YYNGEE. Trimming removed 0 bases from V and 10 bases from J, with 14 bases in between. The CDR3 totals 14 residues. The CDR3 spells CASSVAPPLGEQFF. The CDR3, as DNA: TGTGCCAGCAGCGTAGCCCCGCCACTAGGGGAGCAGTTCTTC.

CDR3 protein: CASSLGGSTEAFF. The CDR3, as DNA: TGTGCCAGCAGCTTAGGAGGAAGCACTGAAGCTTTCTTT. The genes are TRBV7-8 and TRBJ1-1; D unclear. The CDR3 consists of 13 residues. V was cut by 1 base and J by 4 bases, with 7 bases left in between. Per the germline V gene, CDR1 is SGHVS and CDR2 is FQNEAQ.

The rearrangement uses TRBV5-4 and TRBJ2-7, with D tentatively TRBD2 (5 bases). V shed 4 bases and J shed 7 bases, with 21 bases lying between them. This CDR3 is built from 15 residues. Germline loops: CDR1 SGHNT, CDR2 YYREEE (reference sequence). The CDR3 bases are TGTGCCAGCAGCCCTCGGGGTCCGGACCCTAGGGAGCAGTACTTC. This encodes CASSPRGPDPREQYF.

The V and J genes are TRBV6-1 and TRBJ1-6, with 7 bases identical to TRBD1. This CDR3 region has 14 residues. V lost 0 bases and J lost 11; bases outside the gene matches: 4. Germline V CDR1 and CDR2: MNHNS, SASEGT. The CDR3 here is CASSEAGGDAPLHF. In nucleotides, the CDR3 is TGTGCCAGCAGTGAAGCAGGGGGCGATGCACCCCTCCACTTT.

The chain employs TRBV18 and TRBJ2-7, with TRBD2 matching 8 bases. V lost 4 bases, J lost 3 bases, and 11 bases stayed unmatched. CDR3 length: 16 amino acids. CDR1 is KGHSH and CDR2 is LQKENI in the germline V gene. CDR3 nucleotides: TGTGCCAGCTCACTGGGGGGCGGGAGGAAAATCTACGAGCAGTACTTC. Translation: CASSLGGGRKIYEQYF.